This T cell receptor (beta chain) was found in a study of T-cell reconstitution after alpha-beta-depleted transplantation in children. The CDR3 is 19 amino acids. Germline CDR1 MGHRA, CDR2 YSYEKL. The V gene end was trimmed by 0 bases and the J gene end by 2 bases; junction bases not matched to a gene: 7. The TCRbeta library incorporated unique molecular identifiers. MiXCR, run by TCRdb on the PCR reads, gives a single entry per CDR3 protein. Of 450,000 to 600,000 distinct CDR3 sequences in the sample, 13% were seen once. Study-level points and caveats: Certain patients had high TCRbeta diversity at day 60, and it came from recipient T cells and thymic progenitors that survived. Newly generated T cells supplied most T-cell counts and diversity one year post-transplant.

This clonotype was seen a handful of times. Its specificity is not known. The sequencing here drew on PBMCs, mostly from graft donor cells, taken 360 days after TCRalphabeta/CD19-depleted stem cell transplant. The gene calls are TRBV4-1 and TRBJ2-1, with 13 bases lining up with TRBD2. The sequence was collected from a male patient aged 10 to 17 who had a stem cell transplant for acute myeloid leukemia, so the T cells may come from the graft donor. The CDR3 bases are TGCGCCAGCAGCCAAGATCCTAGACTAGCGGGAGGAGCCTACAATGAGCAGTTCTTC. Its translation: CASSQDPRLAGGAYNEQFF.